This entry is about one T cell receptor beta chain. As yet, its antigen is unknown. CDR1 and CDR2 from the germline V gene are MDHEN and SYDVKM. The CDR3 has 14 residues. Trimming cost V 10 bases and J 0 bases, with 15 bases left between them. The data were taken from a study of immune evolution from preneoplasia to lung adenocarcinoma. Whole-study findings and limits: Normal lung had the highest top T cell clone frequencies.

Data came from immunoSEQ multiplex PCR; TCRdb stores just in-frame clones and leaves some out. The sample yields about 7,600 clones, 65% to 90% seen once. H&E slides confirmed each diagnosis, reviewed by two pathologists independently. Nucleic acids came from premalignant or tumor cells enriched by macro-dissection. Sequencing input: FFPE invasive lung adenocarcinoma tissue. The sequence derives from a person between 45 and 65 years old with lung adenocarcinoma. The chain joins TRBV28 to TRBJ1-1; no firm D call. In DNA form, the CDR3 reads TGTGCCACTAAAAACGGGGATATGAACACTGAAGCTTTCTTT. The encoded protein is CATKNGDMNTEAFF.